The T cell receptor (beta chain) described here comes from a study of cytomegalovirus exposure and HLA in healthy donors. About this clone itself: What it binds is not known.

13 Jbeta primers and 60 Vbeta primers were used for the PCR. Clones were read by immunoSEQ multiplex PCR, and TCRdb kept only the in-frame ones, dropping some. The sample includes about 85,000 clones, approximately 80% of them seen just once. Per germline, CDR1 SGHVS and CDR2 FQNEAQ. This CDR3 spans 14 amino acids. Unmatched junction bases numbered 6, after V lost 5 bases and J lost 4 bases. The study, taken as a whole, reports: Per published accounts, TCR beta sequences correctly predicted the HLA-A and HLA-B alleles of most subjects.

V usage is TRBV7-8 and J usage is TRBJ1-2; TRBD1 aligns across 8 bases. The receptor comes from a woman between 45 and 65 years old in good health and CMV-seropositive. Input material: PBMCs. The CDR3 sequence is CASSPDRARYGYTF. The CDR3, as DNA: TGTGCCAGCAGCCCGGACAGGGCACGCTATGGCTACACCTTC.